The entry that follows covers one T cell receptor beta chain sequence. The target antigen is unknown. These data come from a study of Graves' ophthalmopathy and Graves' hyperthyroidism. Study-level information: At the time of initial diagnosis and before any treatment, peripheral blood was collected. Study-wide points: A 13-signature model separated ophthalmopathy from stable hyperthyroidism, reaching approximately 88% sensitivity and less than 82% specificity cross-validated.

Researchers turned away patients with other autoimmune diseases, uncontrolled infections, pregnancy or lactation. The diagnosis combined clinical symptoms, thyroxine, TRAb, thyroid ultrasound and orbital computed tomography scans. Amplified material comprised TCR beta CDR3 regions derived from RNA transcripts. After a first-round RT-PCR with HTBI primers, a second-round multiplex PCR was run. TCRdb itself ran the multiplex PCR reads through MiXCR, one entry per CDR3 protein. The repertoire has 150,000 to 200,000 distinct CDR3 sequences, around 40% of them found once; the top ten carry 8% to 10%. Sequenced input: peripheral blood. The source of this sequence is a man between 25 and 39 years old with Graves' ophthalmopathy.

The CDR3 region is CASSSYRGRETQYF. The CDR3, as DNA: TGTGCCAGCAGTTCCTACAGGGGGCGGGAGACCCAGTACTTC. The chain recombines TRBV28 with TRBJ2-5; TRBD1 aligns across 9 bases. Unmatched junction bases numbered 5, after V lost 4 bases and J lost 5 bases. The CDR3 is made up of 14 amino acids. Germline V gene lookup returns CDR1 MDHEN and CDR2 SYDVKM.